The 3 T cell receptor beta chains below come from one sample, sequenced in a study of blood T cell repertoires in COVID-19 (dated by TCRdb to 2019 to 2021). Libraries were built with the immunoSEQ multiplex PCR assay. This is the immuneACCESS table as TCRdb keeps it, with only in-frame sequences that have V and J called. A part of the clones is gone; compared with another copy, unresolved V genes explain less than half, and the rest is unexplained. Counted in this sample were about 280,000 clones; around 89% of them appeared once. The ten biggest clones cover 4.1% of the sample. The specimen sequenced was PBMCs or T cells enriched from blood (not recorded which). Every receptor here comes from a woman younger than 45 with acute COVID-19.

DNA of the CDR3: TGTGCCAGCAGTCAGAGACAGGGCGGCGAGCAGTACTTC. As protein: CASSQRQGGEQYF. The chain joins TRBV12-3 or TRBV12-4 to TRBJ2-7, with 7 bases lining up with TRBD1. CDR3 length: 13 amino acids. J gave up 6 bases and V 5 bases, and 7 bases lay outside the gene matches.

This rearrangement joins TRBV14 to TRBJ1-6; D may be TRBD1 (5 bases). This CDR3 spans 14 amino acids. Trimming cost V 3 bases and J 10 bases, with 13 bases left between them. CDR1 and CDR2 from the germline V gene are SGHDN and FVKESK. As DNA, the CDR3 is TGTGCCAGCAGCCAGGGAGGGGCGAGATCACCCCTCCACTTT. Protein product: CASSQGGARSPLHF.

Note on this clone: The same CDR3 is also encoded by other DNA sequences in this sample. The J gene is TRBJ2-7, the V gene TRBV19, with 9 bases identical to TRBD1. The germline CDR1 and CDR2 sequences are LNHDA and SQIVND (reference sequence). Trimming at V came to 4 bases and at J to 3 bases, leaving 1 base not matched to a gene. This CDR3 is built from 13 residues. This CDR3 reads CASSTDRGYEQYF. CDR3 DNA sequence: TGTGCCAGTAGTACGGACAGGGGCTACGAGCAGTACTTC.